This T cell receptor (beta chain) is drawn from a study of response to subunit inactivated influenza vaccine. This clonotype was observed a handful of times. TCRdb ran MiXCR on the RT-PCR reads and lists one entry per CDR3 protein. The data contain some 550,000 distinct CDR3 sequences, approximately 22% of them seen just once; the ten biggest clones take up 2.5% to 3%. Trimming cost V 4 bases and J 2 bases, with 14 bases left between them. The CDR3 loop spans 15 amino acids. Germline V gene data show CDR1 as SGHRS and CDR2 as YFSETQ. The sample also formed part of further work on T cells expressing NK-cell markers. In that study: It was by 5'RACE template switching with UMIs that TCR beta cDNA was made. All TCR beta repertoires analysed originated from sorted CD3+CD56+NKG2C+, CD3+CD56+NKG2C- and CD3+CD56-NKG2C+ T cells. Eight donors were sequenced, of whom seven were HCMV-seropositive, while the remaining one was HCMV-seronegative. In several experiments, sorting was restricted to alpha-beta TCR T cells by an anti-gamma-delta TCR antibody. No clear determination of HCMV specificity was made for expanded NKG2C+ T cell clones.

The chain joins TRBV5-1 to TRBJ2-3, with D possibly being TRBD1 (8 bases). The receptor was isolated from a man aged 45 to 65 who received an inactivated influenza vaccine. Sequenced material: CD4+ T cells sorted from PBMCs, taken about 11 days after vaccination. CDR3 nucleotides: TGCGCCAGCAGCGCACAGGGGGGGACCACAGATACGCAGTATTTT. Translating gives CASSAQGGTTDTQYF.